This T cell receptor (beta chain) was captured in a study of cytomegalovirus exposure and HLA in healthy donors. The study's findings and limits: Overall, approximately 150 TCR beta chains were annotated as cytomegalovirus-associated. There were some public TCRs occurring in many donors, but most TCR sequences were rare. The tendency of first-cohort TCR clusters to co-occur in the 90 to 150 validation repertoires emerged from a later analysis.

TCRdb's copy holds only in-frame clones and misses some; the assay was immunoSEQ multiplex PCR. The table includes 200,000 to 250,000 clones, around four fifths detected once. The donors were in the approximately 120-subject validation cohort; that cohort was separate from the roughly 730-subject first cohort. Germline trimming cut 0 bases from V and 6 bases from J; bases unmatched to any gene: 4. Germline values: CDR1 SGHRS, CDR2 YFSETQ. This CDR3 contains 15 residues. Comment on this clone: Its antigen remains unknown.

The clonotype was recovered from a woman younger than 30 in good health and CMV-seronegative. The chain links TRBV5-1 to TRBJ2-1; 9 bases map to TRBD2. Sequencing was performed on PBMCs. CDR3 coding DNA: TGCGCCAGCAGCTTGGTTGCGGGAGGGGCCAATGAGCAGTTCTTC. This encodes CASSLVAGGANEQFF.